One sample yielded the 23 T cell receptor beta chains listed below, sequenced in a study of Tregs in tolerant kidney transplant recipients. Recipients received nonmyeloablative bone marrow transplants from related graft donors, with transient mixed chimerism. The method was immunoSEQ multiplex PCR; TCRdb's version includes in-frame clones alone and lacks a portion of them. Of tens of thousands of clones in the sample, roughly 90% are singletons; the top ten hold 1.6%. The starting material was CD4+ T cells from blood (PBMCs), obtained 24 months after the transplant. The receptor set was obtained from a human patient who received a combined kidney and bone marrow transplant. The graft donor may have given rise to some T cells.

The CDR3 bases are TGTGCCAGCAGGCAAACCGGGACAGGGTATCAGCCCCAGCATTTT. Amino acid sequence: CASRQTGTGYQPQHF. The rearrangement joins TRBV6-1 to TRBJ1-5; 9 bases line up with TRBD1. The length of the CDR3 is 15 residues. V shed 6 bases and J 5 bases; nucleotides not matched to a gene: 8. CDR1 and CDR2 from the germline V gene are MNHNS and SASEGT.

This sequence joins TRBV13 and TRBJ2-1; 7 bases line up with TRBD1. Looked up from germline, CDR1 is PRHDT and CDR2 is FYEKMQ (reference sequence). The CDR3 runs to 18 residues. Unmatched junction bases numbered 11, after V lost 3 bases and J lost 0 bases. The CDR3 DNA follows: TGTGCCAGCAGCTTCCGGCAGAAGACAGGGAGCTCCTACAATGAGCAGTTCTTC. Its protein product is CASSFRQKTGSSYNEQFF.

This clone was recorded once. V gene TRBV19 combines with J gene TRBJ1-1; D is uncertain. The germline V gene encodes CDR1 LNHDA and CDR2 SQIVND (reference sequence). V lost 4 bases and J 0 bases, leaving 6 bases between the germline ends. This CDR3 is 13 amino acids long. The CDR3 region is CASSTLLNTEAFF. Here the CDR3 DNA reads TGTGCCAGTAGTACCCTATTGAACACTGAAGCTTTCTTT.

The chain is built from TRBV4-1 and TRBJ1-3; 7 bases are shared with TRBD1. With V trimmed by 2 bases and J by 0 bases, 4 bases remained unmatched. Germline loops: CDR1 MGHRA, CDR2 YSYEKL. The CDR3 consists of 16 residues. In nucleotides, the CDR3 is TGCGCCAGCAGCCAAATCAGGGGGAGCTCTGGAAACACCATATATTTT. It yields the protein CASSQIRGSSGNTIYF.

The rearrangement joins TRBV19 to TRBJ2-4; a weak D match, TRBD2 (5 bases). Trimming removed 5 bases from V and 8 bases from J, with 7 bases in between. Germline CDR1 reads LNHDA; CDR2 reads SQIVND (reference sequence). This CDR3 comprises 11 residues. The CDR3 region is CASSARDIQYF. CDR3 sequence (DNA): TGTGCCAGTAGTGCGAGGGACATTCAGTACTTC.

CDR3 DNA: TGTGCCATCAGTGAGTCCGGCAGGGGGAAGGGTGAAGCTTTCTTT. Translating gives CAISESGRGKGEAFF. J is TRBJ1-1 and V is TRBV10-3; 7 positions match TRBD1. The CDR3 has 15 amino acids. CDR1 ENHRY and CDR2 SYGVKD come from the germline V gene. V shed 0 bases and J 7 bases; nucleotides not matched to a gene: 8.

The rearrangement joins TRBV15 to TRBJ1-1, with 8 nucleotides matching TRBD1. Trimming removed 6 bases from V and 5 bases from J; junction bases left unmatched: 8. From germline, CDR1 is LNHNV and CDR2 YYDKDF (reference sequence). The CDR3 is 14 residues long. DNA of the CDR3: TGTGCCACCAGTTTTCAGGGGGCTGGGACTGAAGCTTTCTTT. Amino acid sequence: CATSFQGAGTEAFF.

The J gene is TRBJ2-1, the V gene TRBV7-3; the D gene is possibly TRBD2 (7 bases). Germline CDR1 SGHTA, CDR2 FQGTGA. This CDR3 contains 17 residues. The V end lost 4 bases, the J end lost 7 bases, and 23 bases lay between the germline ends. This CDR3 is CASSSTEGGVVRNEQFF. CDR3 nucleotide sequence: TGTGCCAGCAGCTCAACTGAGGGGGGGGTAGTTAGGAATGAGCAGTTCTTC.

This chain connects TRBV5-4 to TRBJ2-2; TRBD2 is a possible D gene (6 bases). This CDR3 is built from 12 residues. The germline CDR1 and CDR2 sequences are SGHNT and YYREEE (reference sequence). V gave up 5 bases and J gave up 6 bases, with 8 bases separating them. CDR3 bases: TGTGCCAGCAGTACTAGCCCCGGGGAGCTGTTTTTT. It codes for CASSTSPGELFF.

The chain is built from TRBV6-6 and TRBJ2-7, with 10 bases identical to TRBD1. The junction had 6 bases not matched to a gene; V was cut back by 2 bases and J by 8 bases. Germline-derived CDR1 and CDR2 are MNHNY and SVGAGI (reference sequence). This CDR3 region has 14 residues. The CDR3 is CASSYRDRGFKQYF. DNA of the CDR3: TGTGCCAGCAGTTACAGGGACAGGGGCTTCAAGCAGTACTTC.

V is TRBV6-5 and J is TRBJ1-1; 8 positions match TRBD1. This CDR3 has 13 amino acids. CDR1 and CDR2 (germline): MNHEY, SVGAGI. V lost 6 bases, J lost 4 bases, and 4 bases stayed unmatched. CDR3 region: CASSPGQVTEAFF. CDR3 nucleotides: TGTGCCAGCAGCCCGGGACAGGTCACTGAAGCTTTCTTT.

V gene TRBV2 combines with J gene TRBJ1-2; D is possibly TRBD1 (5 bases). The CDR3 totals 15 residues. Trimming removed 2 bases at V and 8 bases at J, with 18 bases between. Germline CDR1 and CDR2: SNHLY and FYNNEI. The CDR3 coding sequence is TGTGCCAGCAGTGAAACGGTAGGGACTCTACGCGGCTACACCTTC. This encodes CASSETVGTLRGYTF.

The chain uses TRBV30 and TRBJ2-3, with D unresolved. Germline-derived CDR1 and CDR2 are GTSNPN and SVGIG (reference sequence). This CDR3 spans 15 amino acids. Trimming shortened V by 1 base and J by 1 base, and 12 bases separated the two germline ends. CDR3 sequence: CAWSEAGRRTDTQYF. The CDR3 DNA reads TGTGCCTGGAGTGAGGCAGGTCGACGCACAGATACGCAGTATTTT. Using reference TRBV30 and TRBJ2-3 for the parts outside the CDR3, the full variable domain is SQTIHQWPATLVQPVGSPLSLECTVEGTSNPNLYWYRQAAGRGLQLLFYSVGIGQISSEVPQNLSASRPQDRQFILSSKKLLLSDSGFYLCAWSEAGRRTDTQYFGPGTRLTVL.

The chain is built from TRBV14 and TRBJ1-2, with D perhaps matching TRBD1 (5 bases). Germline CDR1 reads SGHDN; CDR2 reads FVKESK. There are 15 residues in the CDR3. V was cut by 3 bases and J by 4 bases, with 15 bases left in between. The CDR3 sequence: CASSQLSGGIYGYTF. The CDR3 DNA sequence: TGTGCCAGCAGCCAGTTGAGTGGGGGGATCTATGGCTACACCTTC.

The J gene is TRBJ1-3, the V gene TRBV7-3; a possible D gene is TRBD1 (6 bases). The germline V and J ends were trimmed by 4 bases and 4 bases, with 26 bases remaining between them. Germline lookup yields CDR1 SGHTA and CDR2 FQGTGA. The CDR3 contains 19 residues. The CDR3 region has the DNA TGTGCCAGCAGCTCTATAGGGATCAGGGGAAAAAAGGGAGGAAACACCATATATTTT. Translation gives CASSSIGIRGKKGGNTIYF.

This clone was observed a single time. V is TRBV7-2 and J is TRBJ2-1; 11 bases match TRBD2. The CDR3 is 16 residues long. The V gene's germline CDR1 is SGHTA and CDR2 FQGNSA. After removal of 2 bases from V and 7 bases from J, the junction contained 7 bases not matched to a gene. The CDR3 DNA reads TGTGCCAGCAGCTTAATGCCCGGGACTAGCGGTAATGAGCAGTTCTTC. This encodes CASSLMPGTSGNEQFF.

A single count supports this clone. V gene TRBV6-5 combines with J gene TRBJ2-7; tentatively, D is TRBD2 (5 bases). There are 12 residues in the CDR3. The V gene's germline CDR1 is MNHEY and CDR2 SVGAGI. V lost 9 bases and J 2 bases, leaving 11 bases between the germline ends. The chain's CDR3 is CASPKEAYEQYF. The CDR3 DNA sequence: TGTGCCAGTCCTAAGGAGGCCTACGAGCAGTACTTC.

The chain links TRBV5-1 to TRBJ2-2; 9 nucleotides align to TRBD2. With V trimmed by 3 bases and J by 0 bases, 6 bases remained unmatched. The CDR3 loop spans 17 amino acids. CDR1 SGHRS and CDR2 YFSETQ come from the germline V gene. The CDR3 loop is CASSWVSGGTNTGELFF. CDR3 DNA sequence: TGCGCCAGCAGCTGGGTTAGCGGGGGAACGAACACCGGGGAGCTGTTTTTT.

The chain employs TRBV7-2 and TRBJ2-1; D perhaps matches TRBD1 (5 bases). The CDR3 is 12 residues long. CDR1 and CDR2 (germline): SGHTA, FQGNSA. The ends were cut back, 1 base at V and 9 bases at J, with 7 bases in the middle. In DNA, the CDR3 is TGTGCCAGCAGCTTAGGTAGGGGTGAGCAGTTCTTC. Amino acids: CASSLGRGEQFF.

The chain links TRBV6-5 to TRBJ1-2; TRBD1 matches 8 bases. Germline CDR1 MNHEY, CDR2 SVGAGI. This CDR3 is 16 amino acids long. The V segment lost 2 bases and the J segment 7 bases; nucleotides outside the gene matches: 12. In DNA, the CDR3 is TGTGCCAGCAGTTACCGACTACTCGCAGGGGGCTCTGGCTACACCTTC. This encodes CASSYRLLAGGSGYTF.

The chain couples TRBV7-6 to TRBJ2-7; 7 bases fit TRBD2. J was trimmed by 7 bases and V by 5 bases; bases with no gene match: 11. CDR1 and CDR2 from the germline V gene are SGHVS and FNYEAQ. This CDR3 is built from 14 residues. For the CDR3, the DNA is TGTGCCAGCAGCCCGAGTCGGAGGGGAGGGGAGCAGTACTTC. Its protein is CASSPSRRGGEQYF.

Worth noting for this clone: At the DNA level, this CDR3 is encoded by other sequences in the same sample as well. The CDR3 sequence: CAWTDRANSPLHF. The CDR3 coding sequence is TGTGCCTGGACCGACAGGGCTAATTCACCCCTCCACTTT. The chain carries TRBV30 and TRBJ1-6; 7 positions match TRBD1. The CDR3 spans 13 residues. The ends lost 4 bases at V and 6 bases at J; junction bases unmatched: 3. Germline V gene lookup returns CDR1 GTSNPN and CDR2 SVGIG (reference sequence).

This chain joins TRBV6-1 and TRBJ1-6; D ambiguous. Germline V gene data show CDR1 as MNHNS and CDR2 as SASEGT. The CDR3 contains 14 residues. The V end was cut by 6 bases, the J end by 7 bases, with 13 bases between. The chain's CDR3 is CASSEGLSNSPLHF. The CDR3 nucleotides read TGTGCCAGCAGCGAGGGTTTATCGAATTCACCCCTCCACTTT.